The 14 T cell receptor beta chains below come from one sample, sequenced in a study of neurological immune-mediated disorders. MiXCR, run by TCRdb on the 5' RACE reads, gives a single entry per CDR3 protein. Here the sample spans 75,000 to 90,000 distinct CDR3 sequences, approximately 10% being singletons. Sequencing used PBMCs. The source is a man between 35 and 55 years old in good health.

The chain links TRBV12-3 or TRBV12-4 to TRBJ2-2; D is undetermined. The V and J ends lost 8 bases and 1 base respectively, with 8 bases between them. This CDR3 has 13 amino acids. The chain's CDR3 is CASRTRNTGELFF. In DNA, the CDR3 is TGTGCCAGCCGTACCAGGAACACCGGGGAGCTGTTTTTT.

This clonotype was seen ten or more times. V and J are TRBV29-1 and TRBJ1-2; TRBD1 matches at 8 bases. CDR1 is SQVTM, CDR2 ANQGSEA, per germline. This CDR3 spans 13 amino acids. V lost 3 bases and J lost 2; bases outside the gene matches: 2. The CDR3 nucleotides are TGCAGCGTTGAGGGACAGGCCAACTATGGCTACACCTTC. Translation: CSVEGQANYGYTF. Combining the CDR3 with reference TRBV29-1 and TRBJ1-2 gives the whole variable domain SAVISQKPSRDICQRGTSLTIQCQVDSQVTMMFWYRQQPGQSLTLIATANQGSEATYESGFVIDKFPISRPNLTFSTLTVSNMSPEDSSIYLCSVEGQANYGYTFGSGTRLTVV.

This clonotype appeared many times. The V call is TRBV20-1, the J call TRBJ2-7; 9 nucleotides match TRBD1. CDR1 and CDR2 from the germline V gene are DFQATT and SNEGSKA (reference sequence). The CDR3 runs 13 residues. With V trimmed by 6 bases and J by 3 bases, 6 bases remained unmatched. CDR3 amino acids: CSASGTGLYEQYF. The CDR3 nucleotides are TGCAGTGCATCCGGGACAGGGCTCTACGAGCAGTACTTC.

This chain joins TRBV6-6 and TRBJ1-1; 8 bases are a match to TRBD1. Losses at the gene ends were 5 bases for V and 6 bases for J; bases not matched to a gene: 8. Germline CDR1 and CDR2: MNHNY and SVGAGI (reference sequence). The CDR3 consists of 14 residues. This CDR3 is CASSGTGGRAEAFF. The CDR3 nucleotides are TGTGCCAGCAGTGGAACAGGGGGGAGGGCTGAAGCTTTCTTT.

This clonotype was counted many times. V and J are TRBV7-9 and TRBJ2-1; TRBD2 matches at 9 bases. CDR3 length equals 17 residues. J lost 0 bases, V lost 7 bases, and 10 bases had no gene match. In germline, CDR1 is SEHNR, CDR2 FQNEAQ (reference sequence). The CDR3 reads CASTPGRGGLSYNEQFF. For the CDR3, the DNA is TGTGCCAGCACCCCCGGGCGGGGGGGTCTCTCCTACAATGAGCAGTTCTTC.

This clonotype was counted at least ten times. J is TRBJ2-1 and V is TRBV10-3, with D possibly being TRBD1 (7 bases). The ends were cut back, 11 bases at V and 14 bases at J, with 19 bases in the middle. The germline V gene encodes CDR1 ENHRY and CDR2 SYGVKD. CDR3 length equals 11 residues. The CDR3 region has the DNA TGTGCCTCGCGGGACTCCCAGGGGGAGTTCTTC. Its protein product is CASRDSQGEFF.

The table lists this clonotype with many counts. The CDR3 bases are TGTGCCAGCAGTAGCTCCCCCGCTCAGACCCAGTACTTC. It translates to CASSSSPAQTQYF. The chain couples TRBV25-1 to TRBJ2-5; D is uncertain. The CDR3 length is 13 residues. The V gene lost 5 bases and the J gene lost 6 bases, with 13 bases spanning the gap. From germline, CDR1 is MGHDK and CDR2 SYGVNS.

This clonotype was seen at least ten times. V usage is TRBV5-5 and J usage is TRBJ2-5; possible D gene TRBD1, 5 bases. V lost 2 bases and J 3 bases, leaving 11 bases between the germline ends. This CDR3 has 14 residues. Germline V lookup: CDR1 SGHKS, CDR2 YYEKEE (reference sequence). The CDR3 is CASSFLDRKETQYF. DNA of the CDR3: TGTGCCAGCAGCTTCTTAGACAGAAAAGAGACCCAGTACTTC. Using reference TRBV5-5 and TRBJ2-5 for the parts outside the CDR3, the full variable domain is DAGVTQSPTHLIKTRGQQVTLRCSPISGHKSVSWYQQVLGQGPQFIFQYYEKEERGRGNFPDRFSARQFPNYSSELNVNALLLGDSALYLCASSFLDRKETQYFGPGTRLLVL.

This clonotype was detected ten times or more. This chain links TRBV7-8 with TRBJ1-5, with TRBD1 matching over 10 bases. Germline loops: CDR1 SGHVS, CDR2 FQNEAQ. The V and J ends lost 4 bases and 2 bases, in that order; junction bases with no gene match: 5. CDR3 length: 16 residues. This chain's CDR3 is CASSSWTGGGNQPQHF. The DNA of the CDR3 is TGTGCCAGCAGCTCCTGGACAGGGGGAGGCAATCAGCCCCAGCATTTT.

At least ten counts were recorded for this clonotype. V is TRBV9 and J is TRBJ2-3; TRBD2 matches 16 bases. V trimming: 3 bases; J trimming: 0 bases; junction bases outside the gene matches: 4. This CDR3 has 18 amino acids. Per the germline V gene, CDR1 is SGDLS and CDR2 is YYNGEE. In nucleotides, the CDR3 is TGTGCCAGCAGCGGGGGGACTAGCGGGGGGGCTAGCACAGATACGCAGTATTTT. Protein sequence: CASSGGTSGGASTDTQYF.

This clonotype was detected ten times or more. The chain links TRBV10-3 to TRBJ2-2; 12 nucleotides line up with TRBD2. The germline V gene encodes CDR1 ENHRY and CDR2 SYGVKD. There are 16 residues in the CDR3. The trim removed 4 bases at V and 3 bases at J, leaving 3 bases unmatched. Here the CDR3 DNA reads TGTGCCATCAGTGGGACTAGCGGGACCTACACCGGGGAGCTGTTTTTT. It encodes CAISGTSGTYTGELFF.

This clonotype was picked up many times. This chain joins TRBV12-3 or TRBV12-4 and TRBJ1-5; no definite D call. This CDR3 contains 14 residues. Trimming stripped 3 bases from V and 2 bases from J, with 8 bases between. The CDR3 loop reads CASSFFGGNQPQHF. The CDR3 nucleotides read TGTGCCAGCAGTTTTTTTGGGGGCAATCAGCCCCAGCATTTT.

There are many counts of this clonotype. This chain uses TRBV19 with TRBJ2-5, with 9 bases lining up with TRBD2. This CDR3 has 12 residues. J lost 3 bases, V lost 10 bases, and 3 bases had no gene match. Germline CDR1 and CDR2: LNHDA and SQIVND (reference sequence). The CDR3 region is CAKVAGEETQYF. In DNA, the CDR3 is TGTGCCAAAGTAGCGGGAGAAGAGACCCAGTACTTC.

This clonotype was picked up many times. The V and J genes are TRBV29-1 and TRBJ2-2, with D possibly matching TRBD1 (5 bases). V was cut by 1 base and J by 7 bases, with 10 bases left in between. CDR1 is SQVTM and CDR2 is ANQGSEA in the germline V gene. CDR3 length: 13 residues. The CDR3 reads CSVEGQYDGELFF. The CDR3 nucleotides read TGCAGCGTTGAAGGACAGTATGACGGGGAGCTGTTTTTT.